This TCR beta chain was profiled in a study of T cell responses to AZD1222 COVID-19 vaccine. Regarding the study as a whole: Mostly white British, mostly female donors; authors suggested clonal diversity may be underestimated. In all cases, repertoires were sampled only after the peak T cell response. Compared with day 0, the breadth and depth of the Spike-specific TCR repertoire rose significantly after two doses of AZD1222.

As regards this clone: Its antigen is unknown. Other DNA sequences in this sample translate to the same CDR3.

This table comes from immunoSEQ multiplex PCR, and its TCRdb copy is limited to in-frame clones, with some not included. In the table there are over 85,000 clones, 80% to 95% of which are singletons. Trimming shortened V by 5 bases and J by 0 bases, and 11 bases separated the two germline ends. The CDR3 runs to 14 residues. Germline V lookup: CDR1 MNHEY, CDR2 SMNVEV (reference sequence). The sample consisted of peripheral blood, taken 28 days after the second AZD1222 dose. The source is an adult who received the AZD1222 COVID-19 vaccine. This chain links TRBV27 with TRBJ2-7; a possible D gene is TRBD1 (6 bases). The CDR3 nucleotides are TGTGCCAGCAGTCTCCAGGGGAGCTCCTACGAGCAGTACTTC. Protein product: CASSLQGSSYEQYF.